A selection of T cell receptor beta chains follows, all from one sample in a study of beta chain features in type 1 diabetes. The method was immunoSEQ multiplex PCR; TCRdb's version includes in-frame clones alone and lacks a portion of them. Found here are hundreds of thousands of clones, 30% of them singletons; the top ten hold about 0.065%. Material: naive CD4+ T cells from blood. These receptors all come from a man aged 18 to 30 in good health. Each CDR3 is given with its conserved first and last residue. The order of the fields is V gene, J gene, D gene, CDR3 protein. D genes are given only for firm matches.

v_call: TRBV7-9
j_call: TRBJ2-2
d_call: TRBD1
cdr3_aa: CASSHPGTGWGELFF

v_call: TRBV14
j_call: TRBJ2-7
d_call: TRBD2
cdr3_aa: CASSPTTSGRWYEQYF

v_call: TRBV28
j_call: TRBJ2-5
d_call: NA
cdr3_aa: CASRGAHKETQYF

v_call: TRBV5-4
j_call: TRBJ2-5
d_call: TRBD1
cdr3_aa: CASSATDRARETQYF

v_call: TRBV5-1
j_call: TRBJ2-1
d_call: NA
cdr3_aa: CASSPATGYNEQFF

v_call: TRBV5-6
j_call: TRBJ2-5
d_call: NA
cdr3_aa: CASSDLSPAETQYF

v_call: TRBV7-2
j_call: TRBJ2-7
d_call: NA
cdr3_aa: CASSLAGAGYEQYF

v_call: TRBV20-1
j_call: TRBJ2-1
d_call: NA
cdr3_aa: CSARWDNEQFF

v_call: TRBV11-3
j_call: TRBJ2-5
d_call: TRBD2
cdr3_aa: CASSPGLAETQYF

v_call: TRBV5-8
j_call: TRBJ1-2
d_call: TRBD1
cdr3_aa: CASKGQGNTF

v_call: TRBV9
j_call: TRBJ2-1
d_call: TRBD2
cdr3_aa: CASSVSGKNNEQFF

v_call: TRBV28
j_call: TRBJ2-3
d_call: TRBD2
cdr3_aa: CASSPPRGVVDTQYF

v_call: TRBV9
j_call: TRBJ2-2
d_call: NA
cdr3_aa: CASSVTGYTGELFF

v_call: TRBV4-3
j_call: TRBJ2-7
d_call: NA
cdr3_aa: CASSQDQRSEQYF

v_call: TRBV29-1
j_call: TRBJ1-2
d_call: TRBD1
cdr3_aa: CSVNDRAFLGYTF

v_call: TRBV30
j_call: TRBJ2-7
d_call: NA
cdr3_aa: CAWSILSGRKPYEQYF

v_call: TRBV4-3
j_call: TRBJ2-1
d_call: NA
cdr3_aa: CASSQLSGSSYNEQFF

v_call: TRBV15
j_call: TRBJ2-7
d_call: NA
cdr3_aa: CATSRAKGRVEQYF

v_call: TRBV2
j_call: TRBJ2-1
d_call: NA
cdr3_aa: CASQAERTDYNEQFF

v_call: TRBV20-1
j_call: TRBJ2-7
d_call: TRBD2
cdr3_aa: CSAAGAGEQYF

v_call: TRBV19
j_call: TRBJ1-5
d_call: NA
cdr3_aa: CASSPQGWNQPQHF

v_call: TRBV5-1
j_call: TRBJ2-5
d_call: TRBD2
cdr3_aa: CASSLELAMETQYF

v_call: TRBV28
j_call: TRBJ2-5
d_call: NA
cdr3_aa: CASSSYQETQYF

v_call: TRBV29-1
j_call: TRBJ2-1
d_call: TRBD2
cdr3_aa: CSGGLIAGASSSYNEQFF

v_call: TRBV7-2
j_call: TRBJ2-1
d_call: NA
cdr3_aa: CASSLGWYNEQFF

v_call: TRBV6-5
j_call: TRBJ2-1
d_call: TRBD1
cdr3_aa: CASSSGTGAYNEQFF

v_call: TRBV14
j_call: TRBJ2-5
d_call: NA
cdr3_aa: CASSPRLGEETQYF

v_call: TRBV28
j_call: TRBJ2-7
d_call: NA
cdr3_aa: CASSLRGLPYEQYF

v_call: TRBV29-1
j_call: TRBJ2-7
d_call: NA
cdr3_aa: CSVGAGYEQYF

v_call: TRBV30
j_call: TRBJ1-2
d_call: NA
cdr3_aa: CAWSVLGPYGYTF

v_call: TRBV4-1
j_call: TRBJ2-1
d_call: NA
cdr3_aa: CASSQDHSFNEQFF

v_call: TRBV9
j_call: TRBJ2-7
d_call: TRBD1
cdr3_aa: CASSADRGDYEQYF

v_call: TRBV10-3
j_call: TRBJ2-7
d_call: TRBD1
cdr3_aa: CAIDTGTGAYEQYF

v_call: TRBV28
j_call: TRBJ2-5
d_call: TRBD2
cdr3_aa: CASSLAGDREETQYF

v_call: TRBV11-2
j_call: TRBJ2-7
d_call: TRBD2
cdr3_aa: CASTSTSGSYEQYF

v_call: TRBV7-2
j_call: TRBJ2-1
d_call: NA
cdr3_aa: CASSYERYNEQFF

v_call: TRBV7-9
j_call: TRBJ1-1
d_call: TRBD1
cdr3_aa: CASSKNRGTTEAFF

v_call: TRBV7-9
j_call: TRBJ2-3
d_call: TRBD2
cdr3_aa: CASSLSGADTQYF

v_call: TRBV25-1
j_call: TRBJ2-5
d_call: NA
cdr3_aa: CASSDPTIQETQYF

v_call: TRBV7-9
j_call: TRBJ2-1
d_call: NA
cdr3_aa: CASSERELGYNEQFF

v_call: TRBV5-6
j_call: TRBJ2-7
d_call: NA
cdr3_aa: CASSGGYEQYF

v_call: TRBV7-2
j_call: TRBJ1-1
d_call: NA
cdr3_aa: CASSLVNTEAFF

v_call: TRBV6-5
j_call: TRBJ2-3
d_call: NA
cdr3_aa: CASSSGHSTDTQYF

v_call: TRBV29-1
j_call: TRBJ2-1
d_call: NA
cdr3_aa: CSVGRKISYNEQFF

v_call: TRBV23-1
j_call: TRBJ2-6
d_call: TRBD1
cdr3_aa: CASSQRAQGKGSGANVLTF

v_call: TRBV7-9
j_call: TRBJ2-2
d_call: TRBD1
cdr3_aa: CASSPGTGGTGELFF